This T cell receptor (beta chain) was retrieved from a study of shared clonotypes between healthy human individuals. At the level of the study: For every donor, three CD4 naive, three CD4 memory, two CD8 naive and one CD8 memory plates were used.

Profiling relied on immunoSEQ multiplex PCR, and the TCRdb table lists in-frame clones only, not all of them. The data hold about 380,000 clones, with 96% observed a single time. V was pared by 2 bases and J by 6 bases, with 11 bases between. The germline CDR1 and CDR2 sequences are GTSNPN and SVGIG (reference sequence). This CDR3 has 12 residues. The sequence came from a man between 25 and 39 years old in good health. Sequenced sample: memory CD8+ T cells sorted from blood. Subset defined: CD45RO+ cells pooled with CCR7-negative TemRA cells. This chain joins TRBV30 and TRBJ2-7, with D possibly being TRBD1 (6 bases). The CDR3 sequence: CAWSTTGLEQYF. The CDR3 nucleotides read TGTGCCTGGAGTACTACAGGGCTCGAGCAGTACTTC.